The T cell receptor beta chain under discussion was sequenced for a study of blood T cell repertoires in COVID-19. The study recruited people aged about 18 to 90 years across approximately 25 US areas. Generated by immunoSEQ multiplex PCR, the TCRdb table keeps only in-frame clones and is missing some. The sample holds hundreds of thousands of clones, 80% to 95% seen once. The sequence was collected from a woman between 18 and 29 years old who had recovered from COVID-19. Material: PBMCs or T cells enriched from blood (not recorded which).

CDR3 in DNA: TGTGCCAGCAGCTTAGCAAGGGGGCAAGGTGAAAAACTGTTTTTT. Translated: CASSLARGQGEKLFF. The chain has TRBV11-2 and TRBJ1-4; 7 bases align to TRBD1. V trimming: 1 base; J trimming: 7 bases; junction bases outside the gene matches: 6. The germline gives CDR1 SGHAT, CDR2 FQNNGV. The CDR3 spans 15 residues.